Shown below are 22 T cell receptor beta chains from a single sample sequenced in a study of regulatory T cells in long-lasting Graves disease. Documented time point: persistent/refractory GD, antithyroid drugs over 5 years with positive TRAb. RNA isolated from PBMCs was used to make the TCR library. The TCR beta library used iRepertoire HTBI primers with Arm-PCR amplification of CDR3. TCRdb processed the multiplex PCR reads anew with MiXCR; each CDR3 protein has one entry. The data hold hundreds of thousands of distinct CDR3 sequences, with roughly a fifth observed a single time. The sequencing here drew on peripheral blood mononuclear cells (PBMCs), taken when the disease was refractory, from a patient treated with antithyroid drugs. The receptors derive from a female donor with Graves disease.

This clonotype has only a few counts. The rearrangement joins TRBV12-3 or TRBV12-4 to TRBJ2-1, with D uncertain. The CDR3 covers 14 residues. V shed 1 base and J shed 8 bases, with 12 bases lying between them. Here the CDR3 reads CASSLGPPLDEQFF. CDR3 DNA: TGTGCCAGCAGTTTAGGCCCACCTTTGGATGAGCAGTTCTTC.

The table lists this clonotype with many counts. The gene calls are TRBV28 and TRBJ2-7, with 8 bases aligning to TRBD2. CDR3 size: 14 residues. The junction had 7 bases not matched to a gene; V was cut back by 6 bases and J by 3 bases. The V gene's germline CDR1 is MDHEN and CDR2 SYDVKM. The CDR3 sequence: CASSTSGPFYEQYF. The DNA for the CDR3 is TGTGCCAGCAGCACTAGCGGTCCTTTCTACGAGCAGTACTTC.

The chain couples TRBV7-6 to TRBJ2-5; D may match TRBD1 or TRBD2 (5 bases each). The V end was cut by 5 bases, the J end by 6 bases, with 22 bases between. Germline V lookup: CDR1 SGHVS, CDR2 FNYEAQ. The length of the CDR3 is 16 residues. In nucleotides, the CDR3 is TGTGCCAGCAGCGGACTTACGTCCAGGGCCATTCAGACCCAGTACTTC. Residues: CASSGLTSRAIQTQYF.

This clonotype was observed a few times. The CDR3: CASSQRHGANYGYTF. The CDR3 region has the DNA TGCGCCAGCAGCCAACGTCATGGGGCTAACTATGGCTACACCTTC. The chain uses TRBV4-1 and TRBJ1-2; D remains unclear. Per germline, CDR1 MGHRA and CDR2 YSYEKL. This CDR3 spans 15 amino acids. Trimming shortened V by 2 bases and J by 0 bases, and 10 bases separated the two germline ends.

This clonotype was detected only a few times. The chain has TRBV30 and TRBJ2-7; 10 nucleotides match TRBD2. Germline-derived CDR1 and CDR2 are GTSNPN and SVGIG (reference sequence). V lost 4 bases and J lost 3; bases outside the gene matches: 6. This CDR3 region has 14 residues. The CDR3, as DNA: TGTGCCTGGAAGATGAGCGGGGGGGACTACGAGCAGTACTTC. This codes for CAWKMSGGDYEQYF. The full variable domain, completed using reference TRBV30 and TRBJ2-7, is SQTIHQWPATLVQPVGSPLSLECTVEGTSNPNLYWYRQAAGRGLQLLFYSVGIGQISSEVPQNLSASRPQDRQFILSSKKLLLSDSGFYLCAWKMSGGDYEQYFGPGTRLTVT.

The table lists this clonotype with many counts. CDR3 in DNA: TGTGCCAGCACCTGGTCAGGGGCCCGCGAGCAGTACTTC. This translates into CASTWSGAREQYF. The rearrangement uses TRBV5-5 and TRBJ2-7, with TRBD1 as a possible D gene (6 bases). With 6 bases removed from V and 6 bases from J, the gap between germline ends came to 16 bases. Germline CDR1 reads SGHKS; CDR2 reads YYEKEE (reference sequence). CDR3 size: 13 residues.

In this sample, this clonotype turned up many times. The chain couples TRBV20-1 to TRBJ1-1; 10 positions agree with TRBD1. The CDR3 spans 14 residues. V lost 3 bases and J lost 11; bases outside the gene matches: 12. Germline-derived CDR1 and CDR2 are DFQATT and SNEGSKA (reference sequence). CDR3 residues: CSARAGTGDPTAFF. In DNA form, the CDR3 reads TGCAGTGCTAGGGCCGGGACAGGGGACCCCACGGCTTTCTTT.

This clonotype has a count of ten or more. J is TRBJ1-2 and V is TRBV7-2; no reliable D call. Germline CDR1 reads SGHTA; CDR2 reads FQGNSA. V lost 9 bases and J lost 8, with 13 bases in between. This CDR3 has 11 residues. The CDR3 is CASPLGNGYTF. The CDR3 region has the DNA TGTGCCAGTCCCCTAGGGAACGGCTACACCTTC.

In this sample, this clonotype turned up many times. This sequence joins TRBV11-2 and TRBJ2-7, with a tentative D call TRBD1 (5 bases). From germline, CDR1 is SGHAT and CDR2 FQNNGV. Trimming left V 5 bases short and J 2 bases short, with 16 bases between. The CDR3 loop spans 15 amino acids. CDR3 region: CASSHLLKGAYEQYF. CDR3 DNA: TGTGCCAGCAGCCACCTCCTTAAAGGGGCCTACGAGCAGTACTTC.

This clonotype was counted many times. The V gene is TRBV7-2, the J gene TRBJ1-1; the D gene is possibly TRBD1 (6 bases). Germline V gene sequence: CDR1 SGHTA, CDR2 FQGNSA. This CDR3 has 15 amino acids. V gave up 5 bases and J gave up 5 bases, with 18 bases separating them. CDR3 residues: CASSAVGGQLTEAFF. The CDR3, as DNA: TGTGCCAGCAGCGCCGTCGGGGGGCAATTGACTGAAGCTTTCTTT.

This clonotype occurred a few times. The rearrangement links TRBV11-2 to TRBJ2-3, with 9 bases aligning to TRBD2. CDR1 and CDR2 from the germline V gene are SGHAT and FQNNGV. The CDR3 runs 15 residues. J gave up 2 bases and V 3 bases, and 3 bases lay outside the gene matches. In nucleotides, the CDR3 is TGTGCCAGCAGCTTGGGCGGGGGGGTCACAGATACGCAGTATTTT. This codes for CASSLGGGVTDTQYF. Full variable domain (rest looked up from reference TRBV11-2 and TRBJ2-3): EAGVAQSPRYKIIEKRQSVAFWCNPISGHATLYWYQQILGQGPKLLIQFQNNGVVDDSQLPKDRFSAERLKGVDSTLKIQPAKLEDSAVYLCASSLGGGVTDTQYFGPGTRLTVL.

The rearrangement joins TRBV18 to TRBJ2-5; D possibly matches TRBD1 or TRBD2 (5 bases each). The CDR3 runs to 12 residues. Per the germline V gene, CDR1 is KGHSH and CDR2 is LQKENI. Trimming cost V 0 bases and J 8 bases, with 7 bases left between them. CDR3 coding DNA: TGTGCCAGCTCACCACCAGGGGACACCCAGTACTTC. This encodes CASSPPGDTQYF.

Ten or more counts support this clonotype. The V gene is TRBV18, the J gene TRBJ1-1; no clear D. There are 12 residues in the CDR3. Germline V CDR1 and CDR2: KGHSH, LQKENI. V was trimmed by 1 base and J by 8 bases, leaving 8 bases between them. For the CDR3, the DNA is TGTGCCAGCTCACCACGAGCCGGGGAAGCTTTCTTT. Its translation is CASSPRAGEAFF. Variable domain in full (rest from reference TRBV18 and TRBJ1-1): NAGVMQNPRHLVRRRGQEARLRCSPMKGHSHVYWYRQLPEEGLKFMVYLQKENIIDESGMPKERFSAEFPKEGPSILRIQQVVRGDSAAYFCASSPRAGEAFFGQGTRLTVV.

The sample holds a few counts of this clonotype. The rearrangement uses TRBV7-6 and TRBJ1-1; D possibly corresponds to TRBD1 (6 bases). Trimming pared 1 base from V and 5 bases from J, leaving 14 bases between. Germline V CDR1 and CDR2: SGHVS, FNYEAQ. This CDR3 contains 15 residues. The CDR3 DNA reads TGTGCCAGCAGCTTAGTCACGGGGGCTCGTACTGAAGCTTTCTTT. Its translation is CASSLVTGARTEAFF.

This clonotype was seen a handful of times. The J gene is TRBJ1-1, the V gene TRBV7-9; perhaps TRBD1 as D (5 bases). V was trimmed by 4 bases and J by 1 base, leaving 10 bases between them. Germline V CDR1 and CDR2: SEHNR, FQNEAQ (reference sequence). The CDR3 loop spans 14 amino acids. The CDR3 sequence: CASSSREGNTEAFF. The CDR3, as DNA: TGTGCCAGCAGCTCCAGGGAGGGGAACACTGAAGCTTTCTTT.

This clonotype was observed many times. This rearrangement joins TRBV11-1 to TRBJ2-1; no reliable D call. The CDR3 contains 15 residues. The germline V gene encodes CDR1 SGHAT and CDR2 FQDESV (reference sequence). V was cut by 1 base and J by 0 bases, with 7 bases left in between. The CDR3: CASSLGPASYNEQFF. The CDR3 region has the DNA TGTGCCAGCAGCTTAGGGCCGGCCTCCTACAATGAGCAGTTCTTC.

The chain combines TRBV20-1 with TRBJ2-3; 9 positions agree with TRBD2. V gave up 0 bases and J gave up 2 bases; unmatched junction bases: 3. The CDR3 contains 15 residues. CDR1 is DFQATT and CDR2 is SNEGSKA in the germline V gene (reference sequence). The CDR3 loop reads CSARERGGFTDTQYF. The CDR3, as DNA: TGCAGTGCTAGAGAGCGGGGGGGTTTCACAGATACGCAGTATTTT.

The chain carries TRBV9 and TRBJ2-7, with D maybe TRBD2 (6 bases). The CDR3 extends over 17 amino acids. Germline CDR1 and CDR2: SGDLS and YYNGEE. Trimming cost V 0 bases and J 7 bases, with 23 bases left between them. The CDR3 is CASSVEGGVTLVHEQYF. The CDR3 DNA sequence: TGTGCCAGCAGCGTAGAGGGCGGGGTAACCCTTGTGCATGAGCAGTACTTC.

The rearrangement links TRBV10-3 to TRBJ1-1; tentatively, D is TRBD1 (5 bases). Germline V lookup: CDR1 ENHRY, CDR2 SYGVKD. The CDR3 has 13 amino acids. V lost 6 bases and J lost 5, with 13 bases in between. The CDR3 sequence is CAIRDDRITEAFF. The CDR3, as DNA: TGTGCCATCAGGGACGACAGAATTACTGAAGCTTTCTTT.

This clonotype was seen repeatedly, ten times or more. This rearrangement joins TRBV7-2 to TRBJ2-2; D possibly corresponds to TRBD2 (6 bases). V was clipped by 5 bases and J by 4 bases, with 14 bases between them. CDR1 and CDR2 from the germline V gene are SGHTA and FQGNSA. This CDR3 contains 15 residues. The CDR3 region has the DNA TGTGCCAGCAGCCCTTCGGGGACTGCCACCGGGGAGCTGTTTTTT. Protein sequence: CASSPSGTATGELFF. The entire variable domain, with the rest obtained from reference TRBV7-2 and TRBJ2-2, is as follows: GAGVSQSPSNKVTEKGKDVELRCDPISGHTALYWYRQSLGQGLEFLIYFQGNSAPDKSGLPSDRFSAERTGGSVSTLTIQRTQQEDSAVYLCASSPSGTATGELFFGEGSRLTVL.

This chain joins TRBV19 and TRBJ2-5; tentatively, D is TRBD2 (6 bases). CDR3 length: 15 residues. Trimming left V 3 bases short and J 2 bases short, with 13 bases between. Germline lookup yields CDR1 LNHDA and CDR2 SQIVND (reference sequence). This CDR3 is CASSIAGGIQETQYF. Written as DNA, the CDR3 is TGTGCCAGTAGTATTGCTGGGGGGATACAAGAGACCCAGTACTTC.

This clonotype came up a few times. The rearrangement uses TRBV5-5 and TRBJ2-3; D may be TRBD1 or TRBD2 (5 bases each). Trimming removed 0 bases at V and 4 bases at J, with 12 bases between. This CDR3 region has 15 residues. The germline V gene encodes CDR1 SGHKS and CDR2 YYEKEE (reference sequence). The CDR3 reads CASSLGHTGPDTQYF. The CDR3 nucleotides read TGTGCCAGCAGCTTGGGCCACACGGGACCAGATACGCAGTATTTT.